The next 4 T cell receptor beta chains were all read from a single sample in a study of tumor-infiltrating lymphocytes in primary liver carcinoma. Researchers generated TCR beta cDNA from about 530 ng of total RNA, relying on a constant-region primer. Slightly modified ARM-PCR, run as three nested multiplex PCR rounds, produced the TCR beta libraries. The opening two PCR rounds, 10 cycles each, paired TRBV1-TRBV30 forward primers with a C-beta reverse primer. TCRdb itself ran the multiplex PCR reads through MiXCR, one entry per CDR3 protein. The table records approximately 320,000 distinct CDR3 sequences, approximately 54% of them present only once. Germline DNA was also extracted, with blood RNA taken from unsorted whole blood. Sequencing was carried out using peripheral blood. The receptor source for this set is a woman aged 25 to 39 with primary liver carcinoma and hepatitis B virus infection.

As concerns this clonotype: Relative to the germline gene, one junction end is altered; a read error may explain this. J is TRBJ1-6 and V is TRBV4-1; no reliable D call. The length of the CDR3 is 13 residues. Germline V CDR1 and CDR2: MGHRA, YSYEKL. CDR3 DNA: TGCGCCAGCGGCCAAGATTTCAGCTCACCCCTCCACTTT. This gives the protein CASGQDFSSPLHF.

The gene calls are TRBV2 and TRBJ1-5, with D uncertain. The CDR3 runs 13 residues. CDR1 and CDR2 (germline): SNHLY, FYNNEI. Trimming shortened V by 6 bases and J by 6 bases, and 12 bases separated the two germline ends. The CDR3 sequence: CASREYNIQPQHF. As DNA, the CDR3 is TGTGCCAGCAGGGAGTATAACATTCAGCCCCAGCATTTT.

The chain has TRBV6-5 and TRBJ1-3; D gene ambiguous. This CDR3 has 13 residues. Trimming cost V 7 bases and J 3 bases, with 10 bases left between them. Per the germline V gene, CDR1 is MNHEY and CDR2 is SVGAGI. The CDR3 spells CASTKWDGNTIYF. The CDR3, as DNA: TGTGCCAGCACCAAGTGGGATGGAAACACCATATATTTT.

Of note for this clonotype: Just one base apart from a much larger clone, this may be a read error. V gene TRBV28 combines with J gene TRBJ2-4; TRBD1 might be the D (6 bases). Germline lookup yields CDR1 MDHEN and CDR2 SYDVKM. V shed 5 bases and J shed 2 bases, with 13 bases lying between them. The CDR3 runs to 15 residues. The CDR3 region has the DNA TGTGCCAGCAGTCTCAGGGGAACGACCAAAAACATTCAGTACTTC. Translating gives CASSLRGTTKNIQYF. Variable domain in full (rest from reference TRBV28 and TRBJ2-4): DVKVTQSSRYLVKRTGEKVFLECVQDMDHENMFWYRQDPGLGLRLIYFSYDVKMKEKGDIPEGYSVSREKKERFSLILESASTNQTSMYLCASSLRGTTKNIQYFGAGTRLSVL.